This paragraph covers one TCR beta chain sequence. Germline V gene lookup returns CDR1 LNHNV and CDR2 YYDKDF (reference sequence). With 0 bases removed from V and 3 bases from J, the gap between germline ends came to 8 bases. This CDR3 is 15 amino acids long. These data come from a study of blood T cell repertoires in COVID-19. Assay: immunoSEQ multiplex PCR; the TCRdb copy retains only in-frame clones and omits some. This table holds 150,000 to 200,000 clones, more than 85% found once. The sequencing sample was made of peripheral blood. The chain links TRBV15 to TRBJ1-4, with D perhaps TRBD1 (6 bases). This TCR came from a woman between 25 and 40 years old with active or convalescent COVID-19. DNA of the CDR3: TGTGCCACCAGCAGAGAGGCAGGGGCTAATGAAAAACTGTTTTTT. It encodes CATSREAGANEKLFF.